The TCR beta chain described here comes from a study of graft-versus-host responses after intestinal transplantation. The wider study: Each recipient received anti-thymocyte globulin induction, then tacrolimus and steroids for 3 to 4 years. Study-wide points: HvG clone declines early post-transplant were associated with peak circulating GvH levels. Marrow from the recipient contained GvH clones, some of which had appeared first in ileum or blood.

Generated by immunoSEQ multiplex PCR, the TCRdb table keeps only in-frame clones and is missing some. The sample consists of fewer than 95,000 clones, just under 95% of them appearing once. Worth noting for this clone: Its antigen is unknown.

The CDR3 consists of 18 residues. The chain is built from TRBV21-1 and TRBJ1-5; the D call in the table, TRBD1, was not verified against the DNA. TRBV21-1 is a pseudogene. Sequenced here: unstimulated CD8+ T cells sorted from spleen or lymph node cells, sampled before intestinal transplant. The receptor comes from a human donor who received an intestinal transplant. The CDR3 DNA follows: TGTGCCACCTATAAAGACAGGGGGCTTGATGTGCGCAATCAGCCCCAGCATTTT. Protein product: CATYKDRGLDVRNQPQHF.